The clone carrying this T cell receptor (beta chain) was seen a few times. As yet, its antigen is unknown. This entry comes from a study of T-cell reconstitution after alpha-beta-depleted transplantation in children. The junction had 5 bases not matched to a gene; V was cut back by 4 bases and J by 5 bases. CDR1 is LGHDT and CDR2 is YNNKEL in the germline V gene (reference sequence). This CDR3 has 14 amino acids. This sample's TCRbeta library carried unique molecular identifier barcodes. TCRdb passed the PCR reads through MiXCR, listing each CDR3 protein once. The table shows about 610,000 distinct CDR3 sequences, with roughly 30% occurring only once. Study-wide results and limits: After transplant, at about two months, alpha-beta T cells were reportedly derived from several hundred expanded graft clones. From newly produced T cells came most of the T-cell counts and diversity one year after transplant.

The input for sequencing was PBMCs, taken before TCRalphabeta/CD19-depleted stem cell transplant. The receptor was derived from a boy younger than two with Wiskott-Aldrich syndrome, due to receive a stem cell transplant. The chain recombines TRBV3-1 with TRBJ1-1; TRBD1 aligns across 9 bases. The CDR3 DNA sequence: TGTGCCAGCAGCCTCACGGACAGGGGTACTGAAGCTTTCTTT. Its translation: CASSLTDRGTEAFF.